This is a list of T cell receptor beta chains from one sample in a study of beta chain features in type 1 diabetes. Sequencing was performed with immunoSEQ multiplex PCR; in TCRdb, only in-frame clones are kept and a portion is missing. This table has hundreds of thousands of clones, 13% appearing once. Sequencing input: naive CD4+ T cells from blood. Source of these receptors: a man younger than 35 with type 1 diabetes. Each CDR3 is given with its conserved first and last residue. The D gene is left open where the match is weak. Expanded clones are given a class, and other clones once, few, many or no size at all.

TRBJ1-5,-,TRBV28,-,13,CASNSRGNQPQHF,TGTGCCAGCAATAGCAGGGGCAATCAGCCCCAGCATTTT
TRBJ1-4,-,TRBV30,few,14,CACTPGVTNEKLFF,TGTGCCTGTACGCCAGGGGTAACTAATGAAAAACTGTTTTTT
TRBJ1-4,TRBD1,TRBV7-8,few,14,CASTTGEGATRLFF,TGTGCCAGCACCACCGGGGAGGGGGCAACCCGACTGTTTTTT
TRBJ2-7,TRBD1,TRBV5-6,-,14,CASTPPGQGYEQYF,TGTGCCAGCACCCCGCCGGGACAGGGCTACGAGCAGTACTTC
TRBJ2-1,TRBD1,TRBV5-1,-,14,CASSYGTGGVEQFF,TGCGCCAGCAGCTACGGGACAGGGGGCGTTGAGCAGTTCTTC
TRBJ2-7,TRBD1,TRBV9,few,13,CASSAGTGDEQYF,TGTGCCAGCAGCGCCGGGACAGGGGACGAGCAGTACTTC
TRBJ2-1,-,TRBV5-1,-,11,CASSHTRGTFF,TGCGCCAGCAGCCACACCAGGGGTACGTTCTTC
TRBJ2-2,-,TRBV5-1,once,16,CASSLEAGPNTGELFF,TGCGCCAGCAGCTTGGAGGCAGGGCCGAACACCGGGGAGCTGTTTTTT
TRBJ2-7,TRBD1,TRBV9,few,15,CASSLGTGSSYEQYF,TGTGCCAGCAGCCTCGGGACAGGGAGTTCCTACGAGCAGTACTTC
TRBJ1-5,-,TRBV19,-,15,CASSIDGNSNQPQHF,TGTGCCAGTAGTATCGACGGCAATAGCAATCAGCCCCAGCATTTT
TRBJ2-3,-,TRBV7-3,few,15,CASSLAHSSIGTQYF,TGTGCCAGCAGCTTAGCACACAGTTCTATAGGTACGCAGTATTTT
TRBJ1-1,-,TRBV7-2,-,14,CASGPESRNTEAFF,TGTGCCAGCGGCCCTGAGAGCAGGAACACTGAAGCTTTCTTT
TRBJ1-1,-,TRBV5-6,-,11,CASSVQGEAFF,TGTGCCAGCAGTGTACAGGGTGAAGCTTTCTTT
TRBJ2-1,TRBD1,TRBV7-9,few,16,CASSAVDRVGHNEQFF,TGTGCCAGCAGTGCGGTCGACAGGGTTGGTCACAATGAGCAGTTCTTC
TRBJ2-3,-,TRBV11-2,-,16,CASSPRSGFRTDTQYF,TGTGCCAGCAGCCCTAGGTCGGGATTTAGGACAGATACGCAGTATTTT
TRBJ1-1,-,TRBV5-1,few,13,CASSLEGNTEAFF,TGCGCCAGCAGCTTGGAAGGGAACACTGAAGCTTTCTTT
TRBJ2-5,TRBD1,TRBV7-9,few,16,CASSTRTGRTQETQYF,TGTGCCAGCAGCACGAGGACAGGGAGGACCCAAGAGACCCAGTACTTC
TRBJ2-3,TRBD2,TRBV5-4,-,15,CASSNSGGSTDTQYF,TGTGCCAGCAGCAATAGCGGGGGTAGCACAGATACGCAGTATTTT
TRBJ1-6,-,TRBV27,once,13,CASSLRTNSPLHF,TGTGCCAGCAGTTTACGGACAAATTCACCCCTCCACTTT
TRBJ2-1,TRBD2,TRBV7-9,-,17,CASNPSGGISSYNEQFF,TGTGCCAGTAACCCAAGCGGGGGGATAAGCTCCTACAATGAGCAGTTCTTC
TRBJ2-2,-,TRBV7-2,-,15,CASSLTITDTGELFF,TGTGCCAGCAGCTTAACGATTACCGACACCGGGGAGCTGTTTTTT
TRBJ1-1,-,TRBV15,few,14,CATSRDGVNTEAFF,TGTGCCACCAGCAGGGACGGAGTGAACACTGAAGCTTTCTTT
TRBJ2-7,-,TRBV6-1,-,12,CASRSDGDEQYF,TGTGCCAGCAGGTCGGACGGGGACGAGCAGTACTTC